A single sample gave rise to the 11 T cell receptor beta chains below, sequenced in a study of blood T cell repertoires in COVID-19. Libraries were prepared by immunoSEQ multiplex PCR; TCRdb keeps only in-frame clonotypes and omits some of them. The repertoire holds more than 140,000 clones, about 86% seen once, with around 8.4% in the top ten. Sequencing was done on a sample of peripheral blood. The receptors derive from a woman between 55 and 75 years old with acute or convalescent COVID-19.

This sequence joins TRBV5-6 and TRBJ1-2; possibly TRBD1 for D (5 bases). The germline V gene has CDR1 SGHDT and CDR2 YYEEEE. The CDR3 has 15 amino acids. V gave up 0 bases and J gave up 8 bases, with 17 bases separating them. The CDR3 DNA follows: TGTGCCAGCAGCTTGGTGCCAGGGAAGAGTAAGGGCTACACCTTC. Its translation: CASSLVPGKSKGYTF.

J is TRBJ1-1 and V is TRBV27; no definite D call. This CDR3 is built from 15 residues. Trimming left V 8 bases short and J 10 bases short, with 26 bases between. In germline, CDR1 is MNHEY, CDR2 SMNVEV (reference sequence). CDR3 region: CASDKASRRDKGAFF. The CDR3 DNA sequence: TGTGCCAGCGATAAGGCCTCCCGACGGGATAAGGGAGCTTTCTTT.

The CDR3 region is CASSQDRGSYEQYF. The CDR3 bases are TGTGCCAGCAGCCAGGACAGGGGCTCCTACGAGCAGTACTTC. The chain uses TRBV2 and TRBJ2-7; 9 bases match TRBD1. Germline CDR1 and CDR2: SNHLY and FYNNEI. There are 14 residues in the CDR3. The V segment lost 6 bases and the J segment 0 bases; nucleotides outside the gene matches: 3.

V is TRBV28 and J is TRBJ1-5, with D unresolved. The ends were cut back, 3 bases at V and 4 bases at J, with 7 bases in the middle. CDR1 is MDHEN and CDR2 is SYDVKM in the germline V gene. The CDR3 contains 13 residues. The DNA for the CDR3 is TGTGCCAGCAGTTTCTCACAAAATCAGCCCCAGCATTTT. It specifies CASSFSQNQPQHF.

This chain links TRBV27 with TRBJ1-5, with D maybe TRBD1 (5 bases). The CDR3 is made up of 14 amino acids. Looked up from germline, CDR1 is MNHEY and CDR2 is SMNVEV (reference sequence). The V end lost 3 bases, the J end lost 2 bases, and 8 bases lay between the germline ends. The CDR3 coding sequence is TGTGCCAGCAGTTTTACAGGAGGCAATCAGCCCCAGCATTTT. Encoded protein: CASSFTGGNQPQHF.

The chain is built from TRBV28 and TRBJ1-2, with TRBD1 as a possible D gene (6 bases). Trimming removed 10 bases from V and 0 bases from J, with 15 bases in between. This CDR3 is 14 amino acids long. Germline CDR1 MDHEN, CDR2 SYDVKM. The CDR3 nucleotides are TGTGCCACCCACGCGGGGGCCCCTAACTATGGCTACACCTTC. It codes for CATHAGAPNYGYTF.

J is TRBJ2-4 and V is TRBV5-1; TRBD1 is a possible D gene (5 bases). Between the trimmed V and J ends, which lost 7 bases and 8 bases, there was a span of 16 bases. Germline V gene data show CDR1 as SGHRS and CDR2 as YFSETQ. This CDR3 region has 13 residues. The CDR3 coding sequence is TGCGCCAGCTCCGGACACCGTGGGGACATTCAGTACTTC. It translates to CASSGHRGDIQYF.

The V gene is TRBV6-2 or TRBV6-3, the J gene TRBJ2-3; TRBD2 matches at 7 bases. The CDR3 runs to 16 residues. Unmatched junction bases numbered 10, after V lost 0 bases and J lost 7 bases. The V gene's germline CDR1 is MNHEY and CDR2 SVGEGT. This CDR3 reads CASSYSISRGENTQYF. In DNA, the CDR3 is TGTGCCAGCAGTTACTCGATCTCACGGGGGGAGAATACGCAGTATTTT.

This clone was counted only a few times. The chain carries TRBV19 and TRBJ1-1, with a weak D call TRBD1 (6 bases). Per germline, CDR1 LNHDA and CDR2 SQIVND (reference sequence). The CDR3 has 13 amino acids. V shed 7 bases and J shed 6 bases, with 15 bases lying between them. The CDR3: CASKRQGSSEAFF. The CDR3, as DNA: TGTGCCAGTAAAAGGCAGGGGAGCTCTGAAGCTTTCTTT.

The genes are TRBV5-1 and TRBJ2-1; D perhaps matches TRBD2 (5 bases). Trimming cost V 5 bases and J 0 bases, with 12 bases left between them. The germline gives CDR1 SGHRS, CDR2 YFSETQ. CDR3 length equals 15 residues. CDR3 coding DNA: TGCGCCAGCAGAGGAGCCGGGAACTCCTACAATGAGCAGTTCTTC. Translation gives CASRGAGNSYNEQFF.

V is TRBV3-1 (or the pseudogene TRBV3-2) and J is TRBJ2-6, with D possibly matching TRBD2 (6 bases). The CDR3 extends over 19 amino acids. Germline CDR1 and CDR2: LGHDT and YNNKEL (reference sequence). Between the trimmed V and J ends, which lost 2 bases and 0 bases, there was a span of 17 bases. The CDR3 region is CASSQFREESHSGANVLTF. The CDR3 nucleotides are TGTGCCAGCAGCCAATTTAGGGAGGAAAGCCACTCTGGGGCCAACGTCCTGACTTTC.